This entry lists 25 T cell receptor beta chains sequenced from one sample in a study of human T cells and chemical hapten exposure. The time point: pre-sensitization, week 0. Treatment in this sample: therapeutic diphenylcyclopropenone sensitization with weekly scalp DPC. TCRdb recomputed calls from the RACE reads with MiXCR, one row per CDR3 protein. This sample has about 98,000 distinct CDR3 sequences, with less than 14% found just once. The specimen comprised whole blood, sampled in connection with sensitization to the hapten diphenylcyclopropenone (DPC). These receptors all stem from a woman in her fifties or sixties with alopecia areata. Some clones in this sample may be carry-over from other donors' samples.

V gene TRBV20-1 combines with J gene TRBJ1-6; D ambiguous. From germline, CDR1 is DFQATT and CDR2 SNEGSKA (reference sequence). The CDR3 extends over 13 amino acids. The V gene lost 1 base and the J gene lost 6 bases, with 7 bases spanning the gap. CDR3 sequence (DNA): TGCAGTGCTAGAGTTGGTGGTAATTCACCCCTCCACTTT. This encodes CSARVGGNSPLHF.

In its sample, this clonotype was seen many times. V is TRBV7-6 and J is TRBJ2-5; 9 positions agree with TRBD2. The CDR3 contains 15 residues. From germline, CDR1 is SGHVS and CDR2 FNYEAQ. The V gene end was trimmed by 5 bases and the J gene end by 2 bases; junction bases not matched to a gene: 6. The chain's CDR3 is CASSVRLAVQETQYF. The CDR3, as DNA: TGTGCCAGCAGCGTCCGACTAGCGGTTCAAGAGACCCAGTACTTC.

This clonotype was seen repeatedly, ten times or more. CDR3 region: CASSLGPQETQYF. The DNA for the CDR3 is TGTGCCAGCTCACTGGGACCCCAAGAGACCCAGTACTTC. The chain combines TRBV18 with TRBJ2-5, with D perhaps being TRBD1 or TRBD2 (5 bases each). Germline lookup yields CDR1 KGHSH and CDR2 LQKENI. V was clipped by 4 bases and J by 1 base, with 7 bases between them. The CDR3 spans 13 residues.

This clonotype was seen many times. V and J are TRBV7-9 and TRBJ2-4; D call uncertain. The ends were cut back, 4 bases at V and 4 bases at J, with 8 bases in the middle. The V gene's germline CDR1 is SEHNR and CDR2 FQNEAQ (reference sequence). This CDR3 has 13 amino acids. The CDR3 sequence: CASSSGRKNIQYF. CDR3 sequence (DNA): TGTGCCAGCAGCTCCGGCAGGAAAAACATTCAGTACTTC.

The J gene is TRBJ2-7, the V gene TRBV27, with D unclear. Germline V lookup: CDR1 MNHEY, CDR2 SMNVEV (reference sequence). The V gene lost 2 bases and the J gene lost 2 bases, with 13 bases spanning the gap. This CDR3 is 15 amino acids long. The CDR3 sequence: CASSLGPAVAYEQYF. The CDR3 nucleotides are TGTGCCAGCAGTTTAGGACCGGCGGTCGCCTACGAGCAGTACTTC.

V and J are TRBV11-2 and TRBJ2-7; no reliable D call. Germline V gene data show CDR1 as SGHAT and CDR2 as FQNNGV. This CDR3 comprises 12 residues. With 4 bases removed from V and 1 base from J, the gap between germline ends came to 5 bases. In DNA, the CDR3 is TGTGCCAGCAGCTCCCAATCCTACGAGCAGTACTTC. Translated: CASSSQSYEQYF.

This clonotype was found many times. This chain uses TRBV5-1 with TRBJ1-2; 7 bases match TRBD1. The V gene end was trimmed by 3 bases and the J gene end by 6 bases; junction bases not matched to a gene: 8. Germline V gives CDR1 SGHRS, CDR2 YFSETQ. This CDR3 is 14 amino acids long. The CDR3 is CASSSQGGDNGYTF. The CDR3 bases are TGCGCCAGCAGCTCCCAGGGGGGGGATAATGGCTACACCTTC.

This clonotype was counted at least ten times. The junction and the germline gene differ at one end; a read error may be behind it. J is TRBJ2-7 and V is TRBV7-7; D not certain. This CDR3 has 14 residues. Germline V gene sequence: CDR1 SSHAT, CDR2 FNYEAQ (reference sequence). CDR3 in amino acids: CASSPLGRGYEQYF. In DNA form, the CDR3 reads TGTGCTAGCAGCCCCCTCGGACGTGGTTACGAGCAGTACTTC.

This clonotype was detected a few times. The chain carries TRBV10-1 and TRBJ2-2; the D is unclear. This CDR3 has 14 residues. The germline V gene encodes CDR1 WNHNN and CDR2 SYGVQD (reference sequence). V was pared by 3 bases and J by 3 bases, with 8 bases between. Here the CDR3 reads CASSDGTHTGELFF. Written as DNA, the CDR3 is TGCGCCAGCAGTGATGGCACCCACACCGGGGAGCTGTTTTTT.

This clonotype was seen more than once but under ten times. CDR3 nucleotide sequence: TGTGCCAGCAGCTTAGGGGGGTCTAATGAAAAACTGTTTTTT. It encodes CASSLGGSNEKLFF. The rearrangement links TRBV7-2 to TRBJ1-4; D is possibly TRBD1 (5 bases). CDR3 size: 14 residues. Trimming pared 1 base from V and 3 bases from J, leaving 6 bases between. In germline, CDR1 is SGHTA, CDR2 FQGNSA.

For this clonotype: A read error is possible here, since a much larger clone lies one base away. This chain joins TRBV3-1 and TRBJ1-1; weak D call: TRBD1 (5 bases). The CDR3 consists of 16 residues. CDR1 is LGHDT, CDR2 YNNKEL, per germline (reference sequence). CDR3 amino acids: CTSSPSGGSMNTEAFF. CDR3 sequence (DNA): TGTACCAGCAGCCCCTCGGGGGGAAGCATGAACACTGAAGCTTTCTTT.

This clonotype was seen only a few times. The chain recombines TRBV20-1 with TRBJ1-2; unclear D gene. The CDR3 is 12 residues long. Per germline, CDR1 DFQATT and CDR2 SNEGSKA (reference sequence). V lost 0 bases and J 8 bases, leaving 10 bases between the germline ends. The CDR3 nucleotides are TGCAGTGCTAGAGATTCGGGGTTCGGCTACACCTTC. It specifies CSARDSGFGYTF.

Ten or more counts support this clonotype. This sequence joins TRBV29-1 and TRBJ1-6, with 12 bases aligning to TRBD1. V lost 7 bases to trimming and J lost 7 bases; unmatched junction nucleotides: 2. CDR1 SQVTM and CDR2 ANQGSEA come from the germline V gene. The CDR3 sequence is 13 residues long. The CDR3 reads CSAGTGGNSPLHF. CDR3 nucleotides: TGCAGCGCCGGGACAGGGGGCAATTCACCCCTCCACTTT. The variable domain in full, completed from reference TRBV29-1 and TRBJ1-6, reads SAVISQKPSRDICQRGTSLTIQCQVDSQVTMMFWYRQQPGQSLTLIATANQGSEATYESGFVIDKFPISRPNLTFSTLTVSNMSPEDSSIYLCSAGTGGNSPLHFGNGTRLTVT.

The rearrangement joins TRBV7-2 to TRBJ2-7; 7 bases agree with TRBD2. The CDR3 runs to 15 residues. Germline V gene sequence: CDR1 SGHTA, CDR2 FQGNSA. Germline trimming cut 1 base from V and 2 bases from J; bases unmatched to any gene: 5. In DNA form, the CDR3 reads TGTGCCAGCAGCTTAGTAGCTAGCGGAGCCTACGAGCAGTACTTC. The encoded protein is CASSLVASGAYEQYF.

This clonotype was observed at least ten times. The genes are TRBV6-2 or TRBV6-3 and TRBJ2-7; no definite D call. The V gene's germline CDR1 is MNHEY and CDR2 SVGEGT. V lost 5 bases, J lost 1 base, and 6 bases lay in between. The length of the CDR3 is 12 residues. Written as DNA, the CDR3 is TGTGCCAGCAGTAAATTTTCCTACGAGCAGTACTTC. Protein: CASSKFSYEQYF.

The CDR3 sequence: CASSYGYGYTF. The DNA of the CDR3 is TGTGCCAGCAGTTATGGCTATGGCTACACCTTC. The V call is TRBV6-5, the J call TRBJ1-2; D is uncertain. Trimming pared 3 bases from V and 4 bases from J, leaving 3 bases between. Germline assignment: CDR1 MNHEY and CDR2 SVGAGI. CDR3 size: 11 residues.

Worth noting for this clonotype: A much larger clone differs by one base, so this may be a read error. Lacking the conserved final phenylalanine or tryptophan, this CDR3 likely reflects a read error. The rearrangement joins TRBV7-8 to TRBJ2-5, with no clear D. Trimming removed 5 bases at V and 5 bases at J, with 12 bases between. CDR1 and CDR2 (germline): SGHVS, FQNEAQ. This CDR3 is built from 13 residues. CDR3 protein: CASSPPPSETQYY. In DNA form, the CDR3 reads TGTGCCAGCAGCCCACCCCCCTCGGAGACCCAGTACTAC.

Ten or more counts support this clonotype. This chain joins TRBV11-2 and TRBJ2-1; TRBD2 is a possible D gene (6 bases). Germline CDR1 SGHAT, CDR2 FQNNGV. This CDR3 is built from 17 residues. V lost 1 base to trimming and J lost 2 bases, with 15 bases between them. The DNA of the CDR3 is TGTGCCAGCAGCTTAGGTGGAGGGATCGCCACCTACAATGAGCAGTTCTTC. It is translated as CASSLGGGIATYNEQFF.

This clonotype was picked up many times. The rearrangement joins TRBV3-1 to TRBJ1-2; D not resolved. The germline CDR1 and CDR2 sequences are LGHDT and YNNKEL (reference sequence). Trimming took off 4 bases at V and 5 bases at J, with 17 bases between the two ends. The CDR3 extends over 15 amino acids. CDR3 loop: CASSLQEFGIYGYTF. CDR3 nucleotides: TGTGCCAGCAGCCTCCAGGAGTTCGGGATATATGGCTACACCTTC.

Ten or more counts support this clonotype. V is TRBV4-1 and J is TRBJ1-1; no clear D gene. The CDR3 contains 17 residues. Germline V CDR1 and CDR2: MGHRA, YSYEKL. V was trimmed by 2 bases and J by 7 bases, leaving 23 bases between them. In DNA, the CDR3 is TGCGCCAGCAGCCAACTGGGTCTCATGTCTGGTTCTATTGAAGCTTTCTTT. Its translation: CASSQLGLMSGSIEAFF.

In this sample, this clonotype turned up a few times. The chain couples TRBV20-1 to TRBJ1-1; D gene unclear. Germline V gene data show CDR1 as DFQATT and CDR2 as SNEGSKA (reference sequence). CDR3 length: 12 residues. CDR3 region: CIPGLLNTEAFF. Written as DNA, the CDR3 is TGCATACCCGGACTGTTGAACACTGAAGCTTTCTTT.

The sample holds many counts of this clonotype. This chain connects TRBV27 to TRBJ2-3; 8 nucleotides align to TRBD2. Germline loops: CDR1 MNHEY, CDR2 SMNVEV (reference sequence). The V segment lost 7 bases and the J segment 5 bases; nucleotides outside the gene matches: 11. This CDR3 is built from 15 residues. In DNA form, the CDR3 reads TGTGCCAGCACCCAACGGGGGGGCCGAAGAGATACGCAGTATTTT. It encodes CASTQRGGRRDTQYF.

In this sample, this clonotype turned up many times. The V and J genes are TRBV7-2 and TRBJ2-3, with D possibly being TRBD1 (5 bases). CDR1 is SGHTA and CDR2 is FQGNSA in the germline V gene. The CDR3 covers 13 residues. V was trimmed by 4 bases and J by 1 base, leaving 6 bases between them. CDR3 in DNA: TGTGCCAGCAGCTCACAGGGCACAGATACGCAGTATTTT. Translated, it gives CASSSQGTDTQYF.

This chain links TRBV5-6 with TRBJ1-6; 11 positions match TRBD1. Germline loops: CDR1 SGHDT, CDR2 YYEEEE. The CDR3 is 12 amino acids. J gave up 14 bases and V 4 bases, and 2 bases lay outside the gene matches. The CDR3 DNA reads TGTGCCAGCAGCCCGGGACAGGGGGCCCTCCACTTT. It codes for CASSPGQGALHF.

This clonotype was picked up many times. This chain connects TRBV5-1 to TRBJ1-2; 10 bases agree with TRBD1. Germline loops: CDR1 SGHRS, CDR2 YFSETQ. The CDR3 extends over 15 amino acids. Trimming took 6 bases from V and 6 from J; bases not matched to a gene: 11. CDR3 region: CASTFSTGTGDGYTF. The CDR3 bases are TGCGCCAGCACTTTCTCAACCGGGACAGGGGATGGCTACACCTTC.